Listed below are T cell receptor beta chains from one sample, sequenced in a study of blood T cell repertoires in COVID-19. This table comes from immunoSEQ multiplex PCR, and its TCRdb copy is limited to in-frame clones, with some not included. The data contain 190,000 or so clones, approximately 86% of them singletons. The sequencing sample was made of peripheral blood. The receptors shown here come from a man aged 40-49 years with active or convalescent COVID-19. Both conserved end residues are part of each CDR3. Fields, in order: CDR3 DNA, CDR3 protein, V gene, J gene, D gene. The D gene is left open where the match is weak.

TGTGCCAGCTCTAAGCGGATTGCCATTTGGAACGAGCAGTACTTC	CASSKRIAIWNEQYF	TRBV2	TRBJ2-7	NA
TGCGCCACCTCGGACAGGGTGCGGGTGGAGACCCAGTACTTC	CATSDRVRVETQYF	TRBV10-2	TRBJ2-5	TRBD1
TGTGCCAGCTCACAACCTAGCGGGGAGATCCACGAGCAGTACTTC	CASSQPSGEIHEQYF	TRBV18	TRBJ2-7	TRBD2
TGTGCCAGCAGCCCCTGGCCAGGGGACTATAACTATGGCTACACCTTC	CASSPWPGDYNYGYTF	TRBV5-6	TRBJ1-2	NA
TGTGCCAGTCAAGAGGACAGGGTAACTGAAGCTTTCTTT	CASQEDRVTEAFF	TRBV19	TRBJ1-1	TRBD1
TGTGCCACCAGTTTTAGCGGGGGGCGTTACGAGCAGTACTTC	CATSFSGGRYEQYF	TRBV15	TRBJ2-7	TRBD2
TGTGCCAGCAGTTTTGGACTAGCGGGGGGGGAGCAGTTCTTC	CASSFGLAGGEQFF	TRBV27	TRBJ2-1	TRBD2
TGCAGCGTCGGGGACAGTACCTCTGGAAACACCATATATTTT	CSVGDSTSGNTIYF	TRBV29-1	TRBJ1-3	TRBD1
TGTGCCAGCAGCCTTGGGACTAGCTTGGGCACCGGGGAGCTGTTTTTT	CASSLGTSLGTGELFF	TRBV13	TRBJ2-2	TRBD2
TGTGCCAGTAAAGTCGCGGGAAGGGGCAATCAGCCCCAGCATTTT	CASKVAGRGNQPQHF	TRBV19	TRBJ1-5	NA
TGTGCCAGCAGCTTGGGGGGGGTCTATGGCTACACCTTC	CASSLGGVYGYTF	TRBV5-8	TRBJ1-2	NA
TGTGCCAGCTCACCCAGCGAACGTGCTGGAAACACCATATATTTT	CASSPSERAGNTIYF	TRBV18	TRBJ1-3	NA
TGTGCCAGCAGCTTAGACAGGATGGAGGGAGACATTCAGTACTTC	CASSLDRMEGDIQYF	TRBV7-2	TRBJ2-4	NA
TGTGCCAGCAGTGACGGGACTAGCGGGGGAGATACGCAGTATTTT	CASSDGTSGGDTQYF	TRBV6-4	TRBJ2-3	TRBD2
TGCAGTGCTAGTTCCGGGACAGCTAACACAGATACGCAGTATTTT	CSASSGTANTDTQYF	TRBV20-1	TRBJ2-3	TRBD1